This T cell receptor beta chain was captured in a study of shared T cell receptors in the human thymus (TCRdb year 2021). Turning to the overall study: The study examined how self-reactive, shared T-cell receptor alpha chains are generated in the human thymus.

The CDR3 has 16 amino acids, counting the end cysteine and phenylalanine. The read is trimmed to its CDR3 DNA, 48 bases read in frame from base 1. CDR1 and CDR2 were assigned from the germline V gene (reference sequence) as MNHEY and SMNVEV. V is pared back by 6 bases and J by 0 bases, with 15 bases lying between the germline termini. As regards this clone: Its antigen is still unknown. No per-base quality is available; no much larger clone lies one base away.

The library was made by the immunoSEQ multiplex PCR assay. TCRdb took over this immuneACCESS table, retaining in-frame rearrangements with V and J assigned. Such tables are incomplete; in checked studies, under half of the missing clones stem from an unresolved V gene, and the remainder is unexplained. Present in this sample are hundreds of thousands of clones, 70% to 90% of which were seen just once. Just under 0.0095% of the sample is in the top ten clones. The data also belong to a second study, concerning human thymus T cells. Taken from the second paper: Donors were immunologically healthy infants undergoing open corrective cardiac surgery for congenital heart defects in Finland. Thymus tissue was collected as surgical resects that were removed during corrective cardiac surgery. Both the thymic and the peripheral blood repertoires appeared to show biased V and J gene segment usage. The related research found that thymic TCR repertoires overlapped highly between unrelated individuals. The study characterized TCR alpha and beta repertoires from about 8 infant thymus samples and four related peripheral blood samples. The cohort included six male and two female infants, with donor ages spanning 7 to 244 days. After being mechanically released from the tissue, thymocytes were kept at -70 degrees C in pellets of about 10-33 million cells. A QIAsymphony instrument was used to extract genomic DNA from frozen cell pellets. The immunoSEQ multiplex PCR assay was used to amplify the TCRB and TCRAD loci from a standardized amount of quality-controlled genomic DNA. The amplicons spanned the V(D)J region and were long enough to cover the CDR3 and allow V and J genes to be identified. Amplicon sequencing was performed on an Illumina platform through the commercial immunoSEQ service. Primer bias and sequencing errors were corrected as previously described, and TCRAD and TCRB definitions were based on the IMGT database. immunoSEQ Analyzer 3.0 and VDJTools were used for repertoire analysis, which covered basic statistics, V/J segment usage, diversity estimates, rarefaction and pairwise overlap. Chao1, ChaoE, Efron-Thisted, Shannon and inverse Simpson indices were used to estimate diversity, which was also estimated on datasets down-sampled to the smallest sample. For repertoire overlap, CDR3 nucleotide sequence, V gene and J gene had to match strictly, and clustering was done by Jaccard-based multidimensional scaling. On average, thymus samples gave 800,000 or so unique TCRB clonotypes, whereas blood samples gave roughly 84,000.

Sample: thymocytes. This clonotype was sampled from a boy younger than two with a congenital heart defect. Donor details come from another sample of the same person, matched by shared clones. The rearrangement combines TRBV27 with TRBJ1-3; the D gene is perhaps TRBD1, on 5 matching bases. The CDR3 region has the sequence CASRSGTGDSGNTIYF. At the DNA level, the sequence is TGTGCCAGCAGGTCGGGGACTGGGGACTCTGGAAACACCATATATTTT.